This is a list of T cell receptor beta chains from one sample in a study of blood T cell repertoires in COVID-19. Generated by immunoSEQ multiplex PCR, the TCRdb table keeps only in-frame clones and is missing some. The sample shows fewer than 400,000 clones, 75% to 90% of them seen only once. Input material: PBMCs or T cells enriched from blood (not recorded which). The receptor source for this set is a man aged 30 to 45 who had recovered from COVID-19. Both conserved end residues are part of each CDR3. The D gene is left open where the match is weak. A clone size is listed for some rows: how often the clone was seen (once, few, many), or a class if it is expanded.

abundance: .
v_gene: TRBV14
j_gene: TRBJ2-5
d_gene: TRBD2
CDR3nt: TGTGCCAGCAATCGCCTAGCGGGGGTAGAAGAGACCCAGTACTTC
CDR3aa: CASNRLAGVEETQYF

abundance: .
v_gene: TRBV24-1
j_gene: TRBJ2-2
d_gene: TRBD1
CDR3nt: TGTGCCACCAGTGCTATTAGGGGGCCGCAACCGAACACCGGGGAGCTGTTTTTT
CDR3aa: CATSAIRGPQPNTGELFF

abundance: .
v_gene: TRBV9
j_gene: TRBJ1-3
d_gene: .
CDR3nt: TGTGCCAGCAGCGCAACATCTGGAAACACCATATATTTT
CDR3aa: CASSATSGNTIYF

abundance: .
v_gene: TRBV4-1
j_gene: TRBJ1-5
d_gene: TRBD1
CDR3nt: TGCGCCAGCAGCCCTGGACAGGGAAGTTATGGCAATCAGCCCCAGCATTTT
CDR3aa: CASSPGQGSYGNQPQHF

abundance: .
v_gene: TRBV10-2
j_gene: TRBJ1-1
d_gene: .
CDR3nt: TGCGCCAGCAGTGTTATCTGGAGCGGGGTATCGGAAGCTTTCTTT
CDR3aa: CASSVIWSGVSEAFF

abundance: .
v_gene: TRBV24-1
j_gene: TRBJ1-2
d_gene: .
CDR3nt: TGTGCCACCAGTGGAGACAGTAACTATGGCTACACCTTC
CDR3aa: CATSGDSNYGYTF

abundance: .
v_gene: TRBV30
j_gene: TRBJ1-2
d_gene: .
CDR3nt: TGTGCCTGGAGTGTACTTCCTGGGGGCGTCGGCTACACCTTC
CDR3aa: CAWSVLPGGVGYTF

abundance: .
v_gene: TRBV19
j_gene: TRBJ1-6
d_gene: .
CDR3nt: TGTGCCAGTCATTTTGGCAATTCACCCCTCCACTTT
CDR3aa: CASHFGNSPLHF

abundance: .
v_gene: TRBV18
j_gene: TRBJ1-1
d_gene: .
CDR3nt: TGTGCCAGCTCACCCTCCCGGGCCGGGATGAACACTGAAGCTTTCTTT
CDR3aa: CASSPSRAGMNTEAFF

abundance: .
v_gene: TRBV5-6
j_gene: TRBJ1-2
d_gene: .
CDR3nt: TGTGCCAGCAGCCAAAGTCGGGGGGCGCGTAGCTATGGCTACACCTTC
CDR3aa: CASSQSRGARSYGYTF

abundance: .
v_gene: TRBV5-1
j_gene: TRBJ1-6
d_gene: .
CDR3nt: TGCGCCAGCAGCTTGGGACTGCTCCATAATTCACCCCTCCACTTT
CDR3aa: CASSLGLLHNSPLHF

abundance: .
v_gene: TRBV20-1
j_gene: TRBJ2-1
d_gene: .
CDR3nt: TGCAGTGCTTCCGGGGGTGAGCAGTTCTTC
CDR3aa: CSASGGEQFF

abundance: .
v_gene: TRBV2
j_gene: TRBJ2-7
d_gene: .
CDR3nt: TGTGCCAGCAGGGCTAAGACAACCTCCTCCTACGAGCAGTACTTC
CDR3aa: CASRAKTTSSYEQYF

abundance: .
v_gene: TRBV30
j_gene: TRBJ2-1
d_gene: .
CDR3nt: TGTGCCTGGAGTGAAACAGCTGTTGAGCAGTTCTTC
CDR3aa: CAWSETAVEQFF

abundance: few
v_gene: TRBV12-3/TRBV12-4
j_gene: TRBJ1-2
d_gene: .
CDR3nt: TGTGCCAGCAGCCTGGCGGGCTATGGCTACACCTTC
CDR3aa: CASSLAGYGYTF

abundance: once
v_gene: TRBV10-3
j_gene: TRBJ2-3
d_gene: TRBD1
CDR3nt: TGTGCCATCAGTGATGAACCGGGACAGTTAACAGATACGCAGTATTTT
CDR3aa: CAISDEPGQLTDTQYF

abundance: .
v_gene: TRBV14
j_gene: TRBJ1-2
d_gene: TRBD1
CDR3nt: TGTGCCAGCAGCCAAGATACGAGACAGGGAAGGGGTGGCTACACCTTC
CDR3aa: CASSQDTRQGRGGYTF

abundance: once
v_gene: TRBV4-2
j_gene: TRBJ2-2
d_gene: TRBD2
CDR3nt: TGTGCCAGCAGCCAAGAATCAAGCGGGGGGTGGAACGGGGAGCTGTTTTTT
CDR3aa: CASSQESSGGWNGELFF

abundance: .
v_gene: TRBV16
j_gene: TRBJ2-5
d_gene: TRBD1
CDR3nt: TGTGCCAGCAGCCAAACCAACATAGGGGGCGCGGAGACCCAGTACTTC
CDR3aa: CASSQTNIGGAETQYF

abundance: .
v_gene: TRBV3-1/TRBV3-2
j_gene: TRBJ1-2
d_gene: TRBD1
CDR3nt: TGTGCCAGCAGTCCGGGACAGGAATTCTATGGCTACACCTTC
CDR3aa: CASSPGQEFYGYTF

abundance: .
v_gene: TRBV2
j_gene: TRBJ1-6
d_gene: TRBD1
CDR3nt: TGTGCCAGCAGCCGCCCCCCGGTCGACATGGGGGACAGTTCACCCCTCCACTTT
CDR3aa: CASSRPPVDMGDSSPLHF

abundance: .
v_gene: TRBV9
j_gene: TRBJ2-3
d_gene: .
CDR3nt: TGTGCCAGCAGCGTAGGGATAGGGGAAACAGATACGCAGTATTTT
CDR3aa: CASSVGIGETDTQYF